The 21 T cell receptor beta chains listed next were all sequenced from one sample in a study of blood T cell repertoires in COVID-19. Method: immunoSEQ multiplex PCR; TCRdb's copy keeps in-frame clones and lacks some. The sample carries around 120,000 clones, more than 65% recorded once. The sequenced sample consisted of peripheral blood. The receptors here all came from a woman aged 70 to 79 with acute or convalescent COVID-19.

This sequence joins TRBV6-5 and TRBJ1-4, with 8 bases aligning to TRBD1. Germline assignment: CDR1 MNHEY and CDR2 SVGAGI. The CDR3 contains 14 residues. V trimming: 6 bases; J trimming: 7 bases; junction bases outside the gene matches: 7. CDR3 sequence reads: CASRSQGGGEKLFF. As DNA, the CDR3 is TGTGCCAGCAGGTCACAGGGGGGCGGTGAAAAACTGTTTTTT.

The gene calls are TRBV4-3 and TRBJ2-7, with TRBD2 matching 11 bases. The V gene end was trimmed by 0 bases and the J gene end by 5 bases; junction bases not matched to a gene: 3. CDR1 is LGHNA, CDR2 YSLEER, per germline. The CDR3 sequence is 15 residues long. CDR3 region: CASSQDGSGGDEQYF. The CDR3 DNA reads TGCGCCAGCAGCCAAGACGGTAGCGGGGGGGACGAGCAGTACTTC.

The genes are TRBV9 and TRBJ2-7; TRBD2 aligns across 7 bases. The CDR3 loop spans 15 amino acids. The J segment lost 0 bases and the V segment lost 0 bases, leaving 3 bases of the junction unmatched. The germline gives CDR1 SGDLS, CDR2 YYNGEE. CDR3 coding DNA: TGTGCCAGCAGCGTAGATCTAGCGGCCTCCTACGAGCAGTACTTC. It specifies CASSVDLAASYEQYF.

The chain employs TRBV3-1 (or the pseudogene TRBV3-2) and TRBJ1-2; D is ambiguous. Germline CDR1 reads LGHDT; CDR2 reads YNNKEL (reference sequence). The CDR3 extends over 15 amino acids. V lost 1 base, J lost 0 bases, and 9 bases lay in between. The CDR3 DNA reads as TGTGCCAGCAGCCAAGGTCCGGGTTCTAACTATGGCTACACCTTC. Translating it yields CASSQGPGSNYGYTF.

The chain joins TRBV11-2 to TRBJ1-2; D is possibly TRBD1 (5 bases). This CDR3 is 15 amino acids long. Germline assignment: CDR1 SGHAT and CDR2 FQNNGV. V gave up 1 base and J gave up 7 bases, with 16 bases separating them. The CDR3 spells CASSLGQSRGRGYTF. CDR3 sequence (DNA): TGTGCCAGCAGCTTAGGTCAATCAAGGGGTCGTGGCTACACCTTC.

CDR3 DNA: TGCGCCAGCAGCTCGGGACTAGCGGGAGGGCCGTCTTCCTATGAGCAGTTCTTC. Protein sequence: CASSSGLAGGPSSYEQFF. The chain couples TRBV5-1 to TRBJ2-1, with TRBD2 matching over 16 bases. This CDR3 has 18 amino acids. The ends lost 3 bases at V and 8 bases at J; junction bases unmatched: 11. Germline CDR1 SGHRS, CDR2 YFSETQ.

The CDR3 region is CASSVETVLGSGANVLTF. The CDR3 DNA reads as TGTGCCAGCAGCGTAGAGACTGTCCTGGGCTCTGGGGCCAACGTCCTGACTTTC. The chain couples TRBV9 to TRBJ2-6; D is uncertain. There are 18 residues in the CDR3. With 0 bases removed from V and 0 bases from J, the gap between germline ends came to 13 bases. Germline loops: CDR1 SGDLS, CDR2 YYNGEE.

The chain uses TRBV29-1 and TRBJ2-5; 7 positions match TRBD1. The CDR3 has 13 amino acids. Germline V gene lookup returns CDR1 SQVTM and CDR2 ANQGSEA. J was trimmed by 5 bases and V by 3 bases; bases with no gene match: 6. The CDR3 DNA is TGCAGCGTTGATAAGACAGGGATGGAGACCCAGTACTTC. Amino acid sequence: CSVDKTGMETQYF. The complete variable domain, with remaining parts taken from reference TRBV29-1 and TRBJ2-5, reads SAVISQKPSRDICQRGTSLTIQCQVDSQVTMMFWYRQQPGQSLTLIATANQGSEATYESGFVIDKFPISRPNLTFSTLTVSNMSPEDSSIYLCSVDKTGMETQYFGPGTRLLVL.

The chain uses TRBV28 and TRBJ2-7, with D hard to call. Germline V lookup: CDR1 MDHEN, CDR2 SYDVKM. V was pared by 8 bases and J by 3 bases, with 8 bases between. The CDR3 spans 11 residues. CDR3 residues: CASRGFYEQYF. In nucleotides, the CDR3 is TGTGCCAGCCGCGGCTTCTACGAGCAGTACTTC.

V usage is TRBV10-2 and J usage is TRBJ1-2; no firm D call. In germline, CDR1 is WSHSY, CDR2 SAAADI. Trimming removed 6 bases from V and 0 bases from J, with 11 bases in between. The CDR3 extends over 14 amino acids. CDR3 residues: CASSADGANYGYTF. CDR3 nucleotide sequence: TGCGCCAGCAGCGCCGACGGAGCTAACTATGGCTACACCTTC.

The table lists this clone with a count of one. The V and J genes are TRBV19 and TRBJ1-3, with D uncertain. The length of the CDR3 is 14 residues. The V gene's germline CDR1 is LNHDA and CDR2 SQIVND (reference sequence). CDR3 coding DNA: TGTGGATCTCCACTTGATCACTCTGGAAACACCATATATTTT. Its translation: CGSPLDHSGNTIYF.

The chain links TRBV24-1 to TRBJ2-4; 7 bases fit TRBD1. Trimming took 4 bases from V and 6 from J; bases not matched to a gene: 8. The CDR3 sequence is 15 residues long. Germline CDR1 KGHDR, CDR2 SFDVKD. CDR3: CATSDFRDRLNIQYF. CDR3 nucleotide sequence: TGTGCCACCAGTGACTTCCGGGACAGACTAAACATTCAGTACTTC.

V is TRBV5-8 and J is TRBJ2-5, with a weak D call TRBD2 (5 bases). The germline V gene has CDR1 SGHTS and CDR2 YDEGEE. The CDR3 spans 16 residues. V lost 0 bases, J lost 5 bases, and 17 bases lay in between. CDR3 sequence: CASSLAGRPSSETQYF. Here the CDR3 DNA reads TGTGCCAGCAGCTTGGCCGGGCGACCTAGCTCGGAGACCCAGTACTTC.

This clone is a singleton in its sample. The chain carries TRBV2 and TRBJ1-2; D remains ambiguous. In germline, CDR1 is SNHLY, CDR2 FYNNEI. V was cut by 7 bases and J by 4 bases, with 13 bases left in between. The CDR3 consists of 13 residues. The CDR3 DNA sequence: TGTGCCAGCACATTTTACCGGGTCTATGGCTACACCTTC. Its protein is CASTFYRVYGYTF. The full variable domain, with the rest looked up from reference TRBV2 and TRBJ1-2, is EPEVTQTPSHQVTQMGQEVILRCVPISNHLYFYWYRQILGQKVEFLVSFYNNEISEKSEIFDDQFSVERPDGSNFTLKIRSTKLEDSAMYFCASTFYRVYGYTFGSGTRLTVV.

This CDR3 reads CAIRGRDSYNEQFF. CDR3 bases: TGTGCCATCAGAGGACGGGACAGCTACAATGAGCAGTTCTTC. The chain links TRBV10-3 to TRBJ2-1; TRBD1 matches at 7 bases. The germline CDR1 and CDR2 sequences are ENHRY and SYGVKD. The CDR3 extends over 14 amino acids. Trimming took 6 bases from V and 3 from J; bases not matched to a gene: 5.

This chain links TRBV20-1 with TRBJ1-4; D unresolved. In germline, CDR1 is DFQATT, CDR2 SNEGSKA (reference sequence). The V gene lost 3 bases and the J gene lost 0 bases, with 11 bases spanning the gap. The CDR3 has 15 residues. CDR3 nucleotide sequence: TGCAGTGCTAGTAGCCCCAGGACAACTAATGAAAAACTGTTTTTT. It translates to CSASSPRTTNEKLFF.

The genes are TRBV11-3 and TRBJ2-3; TRBD2 matches at 13 bases. Germline V lookup: CDR1 SGHNT, CDR2 YENEEA. V lost 5 bases and J lost 3; bases outside the gene matches: 2. The CDR3 has 15 residues. CDR3 coding DNA: TGTGCCAGCAGCCCGGGACTAGCGGGGACAGATACGCAGTATTTT. Amino acids: CASSPGLAGTDTQYF.

J is TRBJ1-1 and V is TRBV18, with D unclear. The germline V gene encodes CDR1 KGHSH and CDR2 LQKENI. The V and J ends lost 3 bases and 3 bases respectively, with 14 bases between them. This CDR3 has 15 residues. The CDR3 here is CASSPNIGSDTEAFF. In DNA form, the CDR3 reads TGTGCCAGCTCACCTAATATTGGCTCCGACACTGAAGCTTTCTTT.

This clone was seen a handful of times. The V and J genes are TRBV24-1 and TRBJ2-7; D remains ambiguous. CDR3 length: 14 amino acids. The V end lost 3 bases, the J end lost 6 bases, and 14 bases lay between the germline ends. CDR1 and CDR2 from the germline V gene are KGHDR and SFDVKD. Written as DNA, the CDR3 is TGTGCCACCAGTGATACGGTGACAAAGTCCGAGCAGTACTTC. It specifies CATSDTVTKSEQYF.

The genes are TRBV28 and TRBJ1-2; possible D gene TRBD1, 5 bases. Trimming stripped 3 bases from V and 4 bases from J, with 9 bases between. The germline V gene has CDR1 MDHEN and CDR2 SYDVKM. The length of the CDR3 is 13 residues. The CDR3 DNA reads as TGTGCCAGCAGTTTTCAGGGCAGCTATGGCTACACCTTC. Its translation is CASSFQGSYGYTF.

The chain links TRBV11-2 to TRBJ1-6; D is unclear. The CDR3 has 15 amino acids. Trimming took off 1 base at V and 7 bases at J, with 11 bases between the two ends. Germline V gene lookup returns CDR1 SGHAT and CDR2 FQNNGV. CDR3 coding DNA: TGTGCCAGCAGCTTAGGTTCGCAGTGGAATTCACCCCTCCACTTT. It translates to CASSLGSQWNSPLHF.